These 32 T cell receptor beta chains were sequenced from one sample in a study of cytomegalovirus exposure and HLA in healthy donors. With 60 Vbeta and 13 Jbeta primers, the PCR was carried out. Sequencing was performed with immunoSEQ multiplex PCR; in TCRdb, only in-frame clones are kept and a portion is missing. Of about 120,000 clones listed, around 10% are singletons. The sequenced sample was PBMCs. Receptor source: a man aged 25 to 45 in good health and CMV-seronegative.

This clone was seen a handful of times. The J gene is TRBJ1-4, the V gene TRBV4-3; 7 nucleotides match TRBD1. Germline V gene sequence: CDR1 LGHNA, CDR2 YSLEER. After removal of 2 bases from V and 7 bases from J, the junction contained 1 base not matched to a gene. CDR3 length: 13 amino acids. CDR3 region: CASSQQGGEKLFF. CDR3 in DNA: TGCGCCAGCAGCCAACAGGGGGGTGAAAAACTGTTTTTT.

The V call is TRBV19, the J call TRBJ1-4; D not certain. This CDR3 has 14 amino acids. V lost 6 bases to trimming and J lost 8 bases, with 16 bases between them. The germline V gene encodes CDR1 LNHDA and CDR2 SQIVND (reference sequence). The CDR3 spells CASRSGIPAEKLFF. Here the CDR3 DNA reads TGTGCCAGTAGATCGGGGATCCCCGCGGAAAAACTGTTTTTT.

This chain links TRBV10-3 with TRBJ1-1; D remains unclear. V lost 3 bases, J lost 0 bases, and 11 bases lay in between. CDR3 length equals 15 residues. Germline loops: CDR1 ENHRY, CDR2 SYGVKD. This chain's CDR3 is CAISDRGFMNTEAFF. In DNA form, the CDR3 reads TGTGCCATCAGTGATCGGGGATTCATGAACACTGAAGCTTTCTTT.

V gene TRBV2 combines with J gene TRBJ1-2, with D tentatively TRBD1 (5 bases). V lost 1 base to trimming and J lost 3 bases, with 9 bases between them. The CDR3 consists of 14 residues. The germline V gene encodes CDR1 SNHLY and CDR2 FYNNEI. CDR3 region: CASSEEGSDYGYTF. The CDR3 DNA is TGTGCCAGCAGTGAAGAGGGGTCGGACTATGGCTACACCTTC.

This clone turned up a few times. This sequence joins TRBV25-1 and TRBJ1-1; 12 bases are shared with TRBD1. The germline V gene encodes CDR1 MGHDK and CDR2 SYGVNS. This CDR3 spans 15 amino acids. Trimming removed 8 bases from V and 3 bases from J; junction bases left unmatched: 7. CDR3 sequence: CASGGQGATDTEAFF. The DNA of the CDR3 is TGTGCCAGCGGGGGACAGGGGGCGACGGACACTGAAGCTTTCTTT.

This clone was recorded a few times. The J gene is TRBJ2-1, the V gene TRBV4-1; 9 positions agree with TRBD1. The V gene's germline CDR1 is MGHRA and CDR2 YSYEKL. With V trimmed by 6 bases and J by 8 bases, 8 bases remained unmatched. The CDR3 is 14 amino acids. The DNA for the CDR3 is TGCGCCAGCAGACGGGACAGGGAAATCGATGAGCAGTTCTTC. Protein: CASRRDREIDEQFF.

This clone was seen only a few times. The chain's CDR3 is CASSEAGGCNTDTQYF. CDR3 bases: TGTGCCAGCAGCGAAGCGGGGGGCTGCAACACAGATACGCAGTATTTT. This chain connects TRBV9 to TRBJ2-3; 9 bases are shared with TRBD2. This CDR3 is built from 16 residues. Germline CDR1 reads SGDLS; CDR2 reads YYNGEE. V lost 3 bases to trimming and J lost 2 bases; unmatched junction nucleotides: 7.

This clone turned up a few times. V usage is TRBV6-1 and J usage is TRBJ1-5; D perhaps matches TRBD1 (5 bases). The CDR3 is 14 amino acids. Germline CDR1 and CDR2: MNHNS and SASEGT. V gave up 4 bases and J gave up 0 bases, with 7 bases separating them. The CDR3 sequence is CASSVRDSNQPQHF. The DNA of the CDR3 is TGTGCCAGCAGTGTCAGGGATAGCAATCAGCCCCAGCATTTT.

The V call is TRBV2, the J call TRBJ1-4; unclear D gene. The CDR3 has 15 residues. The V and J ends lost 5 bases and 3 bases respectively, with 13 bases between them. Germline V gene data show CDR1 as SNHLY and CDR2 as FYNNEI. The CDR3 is CASSKSLSANEKLFF. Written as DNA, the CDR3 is TGTGCCAGCAGTAAAAGCCTGTCGGCTAATGAAAAACTGTTTTTT.

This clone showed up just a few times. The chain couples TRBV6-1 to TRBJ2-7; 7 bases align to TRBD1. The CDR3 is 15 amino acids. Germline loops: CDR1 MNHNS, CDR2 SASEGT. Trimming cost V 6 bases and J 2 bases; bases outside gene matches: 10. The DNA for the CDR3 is TGTGCCAGCAGGGACAAGGACAGGCCAACCTACGAGCAGTACTTC. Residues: CASRDKDRPTYEQYF.

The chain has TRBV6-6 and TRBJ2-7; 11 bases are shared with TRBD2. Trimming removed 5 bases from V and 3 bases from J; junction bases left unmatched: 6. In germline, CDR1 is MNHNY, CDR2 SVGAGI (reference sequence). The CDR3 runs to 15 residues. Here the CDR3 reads CASSVAGGLSYEQYF. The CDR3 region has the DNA TGTGCCAGCAGTGTAGCGGGAGGGCTAAGCTACGAGCAGTACTTC.

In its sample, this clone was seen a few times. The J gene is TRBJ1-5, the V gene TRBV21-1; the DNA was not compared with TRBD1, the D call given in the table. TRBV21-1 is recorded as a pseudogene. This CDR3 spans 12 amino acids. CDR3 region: CARKSGAQPQHF. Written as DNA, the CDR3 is TGTGCCAGGAAGTCAGGGGCTCAGCCCCAGCATTTT.

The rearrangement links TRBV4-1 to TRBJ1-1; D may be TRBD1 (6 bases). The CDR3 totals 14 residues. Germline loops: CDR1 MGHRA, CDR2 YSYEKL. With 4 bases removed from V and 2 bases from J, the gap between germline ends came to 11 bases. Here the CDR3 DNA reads TGCGCCAGCAGCCTTGGACAGACAAACACTGAAGCTTTCTTT. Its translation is CASSLGQTNTEAFF.

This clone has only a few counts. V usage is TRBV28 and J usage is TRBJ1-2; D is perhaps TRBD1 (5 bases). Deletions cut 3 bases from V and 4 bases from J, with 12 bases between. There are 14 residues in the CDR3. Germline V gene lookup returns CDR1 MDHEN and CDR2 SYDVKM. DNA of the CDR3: TGTGCCAGCAGTTTGTACCAGGGTTCCTATGGCTACACCTTC. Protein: CASSLYQGSYGYTF.

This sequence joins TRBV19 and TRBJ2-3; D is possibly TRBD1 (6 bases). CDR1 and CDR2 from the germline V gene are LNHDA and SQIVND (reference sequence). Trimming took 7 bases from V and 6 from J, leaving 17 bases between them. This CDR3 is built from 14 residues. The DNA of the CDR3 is TGTGCCAGTAAATTGACAGGCGCATATGATACGCAGTATTTT. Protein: CASKLTGAYDTQYF. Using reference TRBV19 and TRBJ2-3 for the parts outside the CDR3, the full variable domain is DGGITQSPKYLFRKEGQNVTLSCEQNLNHDAMYWYRQDPGQGLRLIYYSQIVNDFQKGDIAEGYSVSREKKESFPLTVTSAQKNPTAFYLCASKLTGAYDTQYFGPGTRLTVL.

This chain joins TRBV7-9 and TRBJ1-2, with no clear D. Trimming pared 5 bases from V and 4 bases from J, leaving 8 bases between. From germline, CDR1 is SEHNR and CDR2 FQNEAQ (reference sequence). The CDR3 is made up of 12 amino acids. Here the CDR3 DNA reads TGTGCCAGCAGCCTCGTCGGCTATGGCTACACCTTC. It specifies CASSLVGYGYTF.

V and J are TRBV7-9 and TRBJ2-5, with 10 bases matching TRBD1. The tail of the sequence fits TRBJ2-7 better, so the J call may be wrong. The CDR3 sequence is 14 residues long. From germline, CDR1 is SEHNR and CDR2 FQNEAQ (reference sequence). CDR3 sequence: CASSPGTGEYEQYF. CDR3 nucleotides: TGTGCCAGCAGCCCCGGGACAGGGGAGTACGAGCAGTACTTC.

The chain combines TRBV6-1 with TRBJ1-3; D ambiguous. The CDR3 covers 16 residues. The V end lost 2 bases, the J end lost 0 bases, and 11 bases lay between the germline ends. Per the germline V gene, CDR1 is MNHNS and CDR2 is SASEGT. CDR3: CASSEPRLSSGNTIYF. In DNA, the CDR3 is TGTGCCAGCAGTGAACCACGACTGTCCTCTGGAAACACCATATATTTT.

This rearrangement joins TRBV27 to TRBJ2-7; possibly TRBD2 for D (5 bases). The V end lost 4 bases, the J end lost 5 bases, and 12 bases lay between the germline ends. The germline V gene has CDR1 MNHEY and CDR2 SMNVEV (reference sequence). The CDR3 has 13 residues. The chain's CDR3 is CASSWVSGNEQYF. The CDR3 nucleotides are TGTGCCAGCAGTTGGGTGTCCGGGAACGAGCAGTACTTC.

CDR3 amino acids: CASPYRDRGLIGELFF. CDR3 DNA: TGTGCCAGCCCGTACCGGGACAGGGGGCTTATCGGGGAGCTGTTTTTT. The gene calls are TRBV18 and TRBJ2-2; 12 bases map to TRBD1. With 8 bases clipped from V and 7 bases from J, the junction kept 11 bases outside the gene matches. This CDR3 is 16 amino acids long. Germline V lookup: CDR1 KGHSH, CDR2 LQKENI.

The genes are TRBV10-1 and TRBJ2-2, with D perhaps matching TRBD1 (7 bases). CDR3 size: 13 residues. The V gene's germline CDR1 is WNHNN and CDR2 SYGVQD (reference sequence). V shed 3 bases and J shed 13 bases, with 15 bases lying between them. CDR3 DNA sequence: TGCGCCAGCAGTGACAGGGGGGTCCGAGGGCTGTTTTTT. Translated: CASSDRGVRGLFF.

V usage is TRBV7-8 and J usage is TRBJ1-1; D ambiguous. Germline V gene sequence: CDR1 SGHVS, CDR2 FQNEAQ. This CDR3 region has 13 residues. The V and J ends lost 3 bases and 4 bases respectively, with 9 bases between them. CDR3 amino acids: CASSLTTGTEAFF. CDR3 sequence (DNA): TGTGCCAGCAGCTTGACCACGGGCACTGAAGCTTTCTTT.

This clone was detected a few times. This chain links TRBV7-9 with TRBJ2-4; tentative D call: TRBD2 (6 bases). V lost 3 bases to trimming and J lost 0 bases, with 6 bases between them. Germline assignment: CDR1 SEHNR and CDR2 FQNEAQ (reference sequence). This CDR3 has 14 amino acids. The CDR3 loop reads CASSLGLAKNIQYF. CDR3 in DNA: TGTGCCAGCAGCTTGGGACTAGCCAAAAACATTCAGTACTTC.

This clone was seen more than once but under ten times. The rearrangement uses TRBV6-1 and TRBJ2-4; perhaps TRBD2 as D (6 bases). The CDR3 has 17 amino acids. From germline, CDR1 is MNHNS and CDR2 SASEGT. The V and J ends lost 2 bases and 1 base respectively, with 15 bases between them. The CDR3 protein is CASSEWRGRAAKNIQYF. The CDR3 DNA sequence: TGTGCCAGCAGTGAATGGAGGGGCAGGGCTGCCAAAAACATTCAGTACTTC.

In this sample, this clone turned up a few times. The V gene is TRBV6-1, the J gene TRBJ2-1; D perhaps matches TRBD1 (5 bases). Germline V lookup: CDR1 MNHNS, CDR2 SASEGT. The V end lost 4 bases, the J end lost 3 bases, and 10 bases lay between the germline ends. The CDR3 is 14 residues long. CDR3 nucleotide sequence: TGTGCCAGCAGTGTCCGTGACAGCTACAATGAGCAGTTCTTC. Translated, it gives CASSVRDSYNEQFF.

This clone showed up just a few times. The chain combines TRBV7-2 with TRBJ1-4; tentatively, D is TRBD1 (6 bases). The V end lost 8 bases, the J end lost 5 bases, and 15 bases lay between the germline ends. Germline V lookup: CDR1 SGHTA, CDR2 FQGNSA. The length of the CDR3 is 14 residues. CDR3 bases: TGTGCCAGCGGAGTGGGCAGGGGAAATGAAAAACTGTTTTTT. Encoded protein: CASGVGRGNEKLFF.

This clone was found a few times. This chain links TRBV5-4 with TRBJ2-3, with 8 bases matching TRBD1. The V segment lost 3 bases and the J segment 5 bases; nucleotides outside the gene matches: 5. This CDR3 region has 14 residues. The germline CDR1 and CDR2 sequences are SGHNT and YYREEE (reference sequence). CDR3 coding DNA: TGTGCCAGCAGCTCAGGGGGCGCGGTAGATACGCAGTATTTT. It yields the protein CASSSGGAVDTQYF.

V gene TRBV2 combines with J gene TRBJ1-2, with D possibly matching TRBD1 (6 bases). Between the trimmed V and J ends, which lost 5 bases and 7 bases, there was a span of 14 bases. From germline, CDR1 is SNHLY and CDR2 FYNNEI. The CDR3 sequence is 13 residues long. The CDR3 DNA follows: TGTGCCAGCAGTCCGGACAGCCGGGGTGGCTACACCTTC. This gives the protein CASSPDSRGGYTF. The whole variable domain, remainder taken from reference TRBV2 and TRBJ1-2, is EPEVTQTPSHQVTQMGQEVILRCVPISNHLYFYWYRQILGQKVEFLVSFYNNEISEKSEIFDDQFSVERPDGSNFTLKIRSTKLEDSAMYFCASSPDSRGGYTFGSGTRLTVV.

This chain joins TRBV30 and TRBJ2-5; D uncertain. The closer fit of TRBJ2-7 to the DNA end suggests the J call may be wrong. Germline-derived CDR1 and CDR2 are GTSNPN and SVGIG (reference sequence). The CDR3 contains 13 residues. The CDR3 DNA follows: TGTGCCTGGAGTGGGCAGGCCTCCTACGAGCAGTACTTC. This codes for CAWSGQASYEQYF.

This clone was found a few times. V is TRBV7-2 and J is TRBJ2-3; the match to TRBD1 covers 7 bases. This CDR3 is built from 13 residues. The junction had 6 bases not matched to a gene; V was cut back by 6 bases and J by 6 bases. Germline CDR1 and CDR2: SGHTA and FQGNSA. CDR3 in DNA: TGTGCCAGCAGTCCACTAGGGGGCGATACGCAGTATTTT. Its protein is CASSPLGGDTQYF.

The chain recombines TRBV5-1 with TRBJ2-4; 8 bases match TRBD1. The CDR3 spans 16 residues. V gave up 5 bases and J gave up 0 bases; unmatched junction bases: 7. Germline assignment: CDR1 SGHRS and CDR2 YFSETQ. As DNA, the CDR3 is TGCGCCAGCAGGTCGACAGGGGCTGTAGCCAAAAACATTCAGTACTTC. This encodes CASRSTGAVAKNIQYF.

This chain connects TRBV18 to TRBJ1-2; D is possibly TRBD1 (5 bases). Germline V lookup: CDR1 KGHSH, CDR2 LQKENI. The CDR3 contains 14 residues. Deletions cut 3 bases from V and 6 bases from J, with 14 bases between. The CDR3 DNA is TGTGCCAGCTCACCCAGTGGGGCGAAAGATGGCTACACCTTC. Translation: CASSPSGAKDGYTF.